One sample yielded the 20 T cell receptor beta chains listed below, sequenced in a study of monozygotic twins with inflammatory bowel disease (dated by TCRdb to between 2017 and 2020). The library relied on 5' RACE. Sequenced using an Illumina HiSeq 2500. Based on TCRdb reprocessing of the reads, there is one entry per CDR3 protein sequence, and DNA is missing. The sample's table lists a count of some 200,000 distinct CDR3 sequences. In total, the top ten clones hold roughly 1.7% of the sample. Sequenced sample: blood. The receptors here all came from a human donor with ulcerative colitis or Crohn's disease, or a healthy co-twin of an affected twin (not recorded which).

The chain carries TRBV6-5 and TRBJ1-1. Looked up from germline, CDR1 is MNHEY and CDR2 is SVGAGI. The CDR3 covers 14 residues. The CDR3 loop is CASSYSRRNAEAFF.

This chain connects TRBV11-2 to TRBJ2-3; TCRdb's D gene call, TRBD1, goes unchecked for lack of DNA. The germline gives CDR1 SGHAT, CDR2 FQNNGV. The CDR3 has 15 amino acids. The chain's CDR3 is CASNARQQSTDTQYF.

V gene TRBV20-1 combines with J gene TRBJ1-2; checking the TCRdb D call of TRBD1 is not possible without DNA. The germline V gene has CDR1 DFQATT and CDR2 SNEGSKA (reference sequence). CDR3 length equals 14 residues. CDR3 sequence: CSAKQRTGNYGYTF.

This sequence joins TRBV12-3 or TRBV12-4 and TRBJ2-5; TCRdb selects TRBD1, and the lack of DNA leaves this call unchecked. The CDR3 has 16 amino acids. This CDR3 is CASSLRGTGEKETQYF.

CDR3 region: CSASRWSSGDTDTQYF. J is TRBJ2-3 and V is TRBV20-1; TCRdb's D gene call, TRBD2, goes unchecked for lack of DNA. The germline CDR1 and CDR2 sequences are DFQATT and SNEGSKA (reference sequence). This CDR3 has 16 residues.

The chain links TRBV5-1 to TRBJ2-7; no DNA is available, so the TRBD1 call from TCRdb remains unchecked. The CDR3 consists of 15 residues. Germline lookup yields CDR1 SGHRS and CDR2 YFSETQ. This chain's CDR3 is CASSLRGQVSYEQYF.

The chain's CDR3 is CASSIGRHNEQYF. The gene calls are TRBV7-2 and TRBJ2-7. The V gene's germline CDR1 is SGHTA and CDR2 FQGNSA. This CDR3 region has 13 residues.

The V gene is TRBV6-5, the J gene TRBJ2-3; the TCRdb D gene call, TRBD2, has no DNA to confirm it. The CDR3 runs to 16 residues. In germline, CDR1 is MNHEY, CDR2 SVGAGI. CDR3 sequence reads: CASSFQAGGLADTQYF.

This sequence joins TRBV4-1 and TRBJ2-7; TCRdb's D call of TRBD1 is untestable without DNA. Germline CDR1 is MGHRA and CDR2 is YSYEKL. There are 16 residues in the CDR3. The CDR3 region is CASSQGSFTGSYEQYF.

CDR3: CASSFRGQGSGANVLTF. The rearrangement joins TRBV5-1 to TRBJ2-6; TCRdb reports TRBD1, a call that lacks DNA to check it against. The CDR3 is 17 amino acids. The V gene's germline CDR1 is SGHRS and CDR2 YFSETQ.

V and J are TRBV9 and TRBJ1-2; the TCRdb D gene call, TRBD1, has no DNA to confirm it. Germline CDR1 is SGDLS and CDR2 is YYNGEE. The CDR3 is made up of 17 amino acids. CDR3: CASSVAVHSTVNYGYTF.

The chain couples TRBV5-1 to TRBJ1-1; the D gene TCRdb calls, TRBD1, cannot be checked with no DNA. The CDR3 length is 15 residues. CDR1 and CDR2 (germline): SGHRS, YFSETQ. CDR3 in amino acids: CASSESSGYYTEAFF.

The rearrangement joins TRBV7-9 to TRBJ2-3; TCRdb reports TRBD1, a call that lacks DNA to check it against. Germline lookup yields CDR1 SEHNR and CDR2 FQNEAQ (reference sequence). This CDR3 is built from 16 residues. The chain's CDR3 is CASSPGGQGNTDTQYF.

This rearrangement joins TRBV7-7 to TRBJ2-2. The CDR3 loop spans 13 amino acids. Germline values: CDR1 SSHAT, CDR2 FNYEAQ (reference sequence). This CDR3 reads CAVGIDYTGELFF.

The V and J genes are TRBV10-3 and TRBJ1-2; the TCRdb call, TRBD1, lacks DNA for checking. Germline V gives CDR1 ENHRY, CDR2 SYGVKD. The CDR3 runs 12 residues. The CDR3 region is CAIKGPGYGYTF.

J is TRBJ1-2 and V is TRBV20-1; TCRdb lists TRBD1, though no DNA is available to test this call. The CDR3 contains 13 residues. Germline assignment: CDR1 DFQATT and CDR2 SNEGSKA (reference sequence). The CDR3 loop reads CSAGIKANYGYTF.

The CDR3 here is CASSSGQGDGQPQHF. The V call is TRBV12-3 or TRBV12-4, the J call TRBJ1-5; TCRdb calls TRBD1, which cannot be checked without DNA. The CDR3 length is 15 residues.

This chain joins TRBV20-1 and TRBJ2-7; TCRdb proposes TRBD1, but this gene call is untestable without DNA. The CDR3 consists of 13 residues. CDR1 DFQATT and CDR2 SNEGSKA come from the germline V gene (reference sequence). The CDR3 spells CSAKSGGDREQYF.

This rearrangement joins TRBV7-9 to TRBJ1-2; the D call of TRBD1 rests on TCRdb alone, since no DNA is present to check it. This CDR3 has 15 amino acids. Germline CDR1 is SEHNR and CDR2 is FQNEAQ (reference sequence). The CDR3 here is CASSFYGRGLYGYTF.

The chain recombines TRBV5-5 with TRBJ2-3; checking the TCRdb D call of TRBD2 is not possible without DNA. Germline CDR1 reads SGHKS; CDR2 reads YYEKEE (reference sequence). This CDR3 has 15 amino acids. CDR3 in amino acids: CASSLVTSGTDTQYF.